This T cell receptor beta chain was captured in a study of neurological immune-mediated disorders. The cDNA was produced through 5'RACE with 10-nucleotide random UMIs. Using its own MiXCR run on the 5' RACE reads, TCRdb lists one record per CDR3 protein. In the table there are 45,000 to 55,000 distinct CDR3 sequences, approximately 10% of which are singletons. PBMCs stored at -80 C, 2 million in total, were the source of the unsorted libraries. Looked up from germline, CDR1 is SGHKS and CDR2 is YYEKEE (reference sequence). The CDR3 extends over 16 amino acids. V shed 1 base and J shed 3 bases, with 14 bases lying between them. This clonotype was observed many times.

The chain carries TRBV5-5 and TRBJ2-1, with TRBD1 as a possible D gene (5 bases). The specimen sequenced was PBMCs. The receptor's source is a woman between 40 and 50 years old with HTLV-1-associated myelopathy (HAM/TSP). In nucleotides, the CDR3 is TGTGCCAGCAGCTTGTCGCAGACAGCATACTACAATGAGCAGTTCTTC. This sequence encodes CASSLSQTAYYNEQFF.